The 14 T cell receptor beta chains below all came from one sample that was sequenced in a study of blood T cell repertoires in COVID-19. Some clones are missing from TCRdb's copy, which holds only in-frame ones; the method was immunoSEQ multiplex PCR. Of 100,000 to 120,000 clones in the sample, roughly 80% were seen once. The specimen sequenced was peripheral blood. The receptor source for this set is a man in his forties or fifties with acute or convalescent COVID-19.

This rearrangement joins TRBV2 to TRBJ1-5; unclear D gene. Between the trimmed V and J ends, which lost 6 bases and 9 bases, there was a span of 15 bases. CDR1 and CDR2 (germline): SNHLY, FYNNEI. The CDR3 runs 13 residues. CDR3 coding DNA: TGTGCCAGCAGCGGTGTACAGCAGGCGCCCCAGCATTTT. As protein: CASSGVQQAPQHF.

The chain couples TRBV14 to TRBJ2-7; D is perhaps TRBD2 (5 bases). The CDR3 length is 12 residues. Trimming removed 4 bases from V and 5 bases from J, with 9 bases in between. The V gene's germline CDR1 is SGHDN and CDR2 FVKESK. The CDR3 loop is CASSRGINEQYF. As DNA, the CDR3 is TGTGCCAGCAGCCGAGGGATAAACGAGCAGTACTTC.

The genes are TRBV7-2 and TRBJ1-1; D remains unclear. From germline, CDR1 is SGHTA and CDR2 FQGNSA. This CDR3 is built from 14 residues. V lost 3 bases and J 0 bases, leaving 8 bases between the germline ends. The DNA of the CDR3 is TGTGCCAGCAGCTTTTCGGGTCTGAACACTGAAGCTTTCTTT. Its translation is CASSFSGLNTEAFF.

The chain links TRBV11-2 to TRBJ1-3; D unclear. The CDR3 sequence is 16 residues long. Trimming removed 5 bases from V and 4 bases from J, with 18 bases in between. In germline, CDR1 is SGHAT, CDR2 FQNNGV. In DNA, the CDR3 is TGTGCCAGCAGCCCAAGTGGGAGGGCTGAGGGAAACACCATATATTTT. Translating gives CASSPSGRAEGNTIYF.

The chain uses TRBV19 and TRBJ1-5, with 9 bases identical to TRBD1. With 4 bases clipped from V and 2 bases from J, the junction kept 9 bases outside the gene matches. Germline V CDR1 and CDR2: LNHDA, SQIVND (reference sequence). The CDR3 is 17 residues long. The CDR3 region has the DNA TGTGCCAGTAGTAGTACAGGGGGCGCCGGGGGCAATCAGCCCCAGCATTTT. Protein product: CASSSTGGAGGNQPQHF.

The CDR3 spells CAISEGLAGNTGELFF. The CDR3 nucleotides are TGTGCCATCAGTGAGGGACTAGCGGGGAACACCGGGGAGCTGTTTTTT. V gene TRBV10-3 combines with J gene TRBJ2-2; 11 bases fit TRBD2. From germline, CDR1 is ENHRY and CDR2 SYGVKD. The CDR3 totals 16 residues. The trim removed 2 bases at V and 1 base at J, leaving 0 bases unmatched.

CDR3 in amino acids: CASSRTGQTASGNTIYF. In DNA, the CDR3 is TGCGCCAGCAGCAGGACAGGGCAGACCGCCTCTGGAAACACCATATATTTT. This chain joins TRBV4-1 and TRBJ1-3; 8 bases align to TRBD1. With V trimmed by 5 bases and J by 0 bases, 9 bases remained unmatched. The CDR3 totals 17 residues. The germline gives CDR1 MGHRA, CDR2 YSYEKL.

The V and J genes are TRBV11-2 and TRBJ2-3; 13 bases match TRBD2. Germline assignment: CDR1 SGHAT and CDR2 FQNNGV. The CDR3 consists of 16 residues. Trimming at V came to 3 bases and at J to 2 bases, leaving 2 bases not matched to a gene. DNA of the CDR3: TGTGCCAGCAGCTTTACTAGCGGGGGGGCCACAGATACGCAGTATTTT. This encodes CASSFTSGGATDTQYF.

This sequence joins TRBV5-1 and TRBJ2-5, with 8 bases that match TRBD1. Germline CDR1 SGHRS, CDR2 YFSETQ. The CDR3 sequence is 14 residues long. Trimming cost V 5 bases and J 6 bases; bases outside gene matches: 9. CDR3 in DNA: TGCGCCAGCAGTTCAGGGGGCGGTGGGAAGACCCAGTACTTC. Its protein product is CASSSGGGGKTQYF.

The chain employs TRBV11-2 and TRBJ2-7; 10 bases align to TRBD2. CDR1 and CDR2 from the germline V gene are SGHAT and FQNNGV. The J segment lost 1 base and the V segment lost 3 bases, leaving 3 bases of the junction unmatched. The CDR3 is 15 residues long. DNA of the CDR3: TGTGCCAGCAGCTTGGAGCGGGGGGGTTCCTACGAGCAGTACGTC. This translates into CASSLERGGSYEQYV.

The chain uses TRBV7-9 and TRBJ1-3; D remains unclear. The V gene's germline CDR1 is SEHNR and CDR2 FQNEAQ (reference sequence). Trimming cost V 6 bases and J 0 bases, with 6 bases left between them. This CDR3 is 13 amino acids long. The CDR3 protein is CASSRDSGNTIYF. The CDR3 DNA follows: TGTGCCAGCAGTCGGGACTCTGGAAACACCATATATTTT.

The V gene is TRBV7-9, the J gene TRBJ2-2, with D possibly being TRBD2 (5 bases). V dropped 1 base and J dropped 5 bases, with 11 bases sitting between them. Germline loops: CDR1 SEHNR, CDR2 FQNEAQ (reference sequence). The CDR3 sequence is 15 residues long. The CDR3 region has the DNA TGTGCCAGCAGCTTAGAAGGTCGGGGAACCGGGGAGCTGTTTTTT. It encodes CASSLEGRGTGELFF.

This clone was recorded a few times. The chain links TRBV7-7 to TRBJ1-1, with a possible D match to TRBD1 (5 bases). This CDR3 is built from 13 residues. The V and J ends lost 5 bases and 1 base respectively, with 8 bases between them. Germline loops: CDR1 SSHAT, CDR2 FNYEAQ (reference sequence). The CDR3 DNA follows: TGTGCCAGCAGCCGACAGCAGAACACTGAAGCTTTCTTT. Translation gives CASSRQQNTEAFF. Variable domain in full (rest from reference TRBV7-7 and TRBJ1-1): GAGVSQSPRYKVTKRGQDVTLRCDPISSHATLYWYQQALGQGPEFLTYFNYEAQPDKSGLPSDRFSAERPEGSISTLTIQRTEQRDSAMYRCASSRQQNTEAFFGQGTRLTVV.

The J gene is TRBJ1-5, the V gene TRBV6-5; maybe TRBD1 (5 bases). Trimming stripped 6 bases from V and 7 bases from J, with 13 bases between. CDR1 is MNHEY, CDR2 SVGAGI, per germline. CDR3 length: 13 amino acids. The CDR3 reads CASSPEGRQPQHF. The CDR3 coding sequence is TGTGCCAGCAGCCCGGAGGGGAGACAGCCCCAGCATTTT.